A selection of T cell receptor beta chains follows, all from one sample in a study of graft-versus-host responses after intestinal transplantation. Using immunoSEQ multiplex PCR, the repertoire was profiled, and TCRdb retains in-frame clones only, with some absent. The repertoire holds approximately 93,000 clones, with just under 95% as singletons. These receptors have no identified antigens. Here the sequenced sample was unstimulated CD8+ T cells sorted from spleen or lymph node cells, taken before transplant. These receptors all stem from a human donor who was the organ donor for an intestinal transplant. The CDR3 runs from the conserved cysteine through the conserved F or W. The D gene is left open where the match is weak.

TRBJ1-4 | TRBD1 | TRBV11-2 | 16 | CASSSITGVTNEKLFF | TGTGCCAGCAGCTCGATTACAGGGGTAACTAATGAAAAACTGTTTTTT
TRBJ1-4 | - | TRBV7-6 | 15 | CASSLWGGSNEKLFF | TGTGCCAGCAGCCTATGGGGCGGTTCTAATGAAAAACTGTTTTTT
TRBJ2-3 | - | TRBV9 | 14 | CASSGAGSTDTQYF | TGTGCCAGCAGCGGAGCGGGTAGCACAGATACGCAGTATTTT
TRBJ1-2 | - | TRBV6-1 | 14 | CASSVYRDLYGYTF | TGTGCCAGCAGTGTGTACAGGGATCTCTATGGCTACACCTTC
TRBJ2-1 | - | TRBV27 | 16 | CASSYFGTGTYNEQFF | TGTGCCAGCAGTTACTTCGGGACTGGTACCTACAATGAGCAGTTCTTC
TRBJ1-4 | - | TRBV30 | 12 | CAWRQVNEKLFF | TGTGCCTGGAGACAGGTGAATGAAAAACTGTTTTTT
TRBJ1-4 | - | TRBV7-9 | 14 | CASMVGGLNEKLFF | TGTGCCAGCATGGTAGGCGGTTTAAATGAAAAACTGTTTTTT
TRBJ2-7 | - | TRBV5-1 | 14 | CASSGFGASYEQYF | TGCGCCAGCAGCGGTTTCGGAGCCTCCTACGAGCAGTACTTC
TRBJ2-3 | - | TRBV6-1 | 15 | CASRLQGGYTDTQYF | TGTGCCAGCAGGCTACAGGGCGGGTATACAGATACGCAGTATTTT
TRBJ1-5 | - | TRBV19 | 14 | CASSIEGGNQPQHF | TGTGCCAGTAGTATTGAGGGCGGCAATCAGCCCCAGCATTTT
TRBJ2-3 | - | TRBV28 | 13 | CASSLLVQDTQYF | TGTGCCAGCAGTTTATTGGTGCAGGATACGCAGTATTTT
TRBJ2-7 | - | TRBV4-1 | 15 | CASSQVYDSSYEQYF | TGCGCCAGCAGCCAAGTTTACGACTCCTCCTACGAGCAGTACTTC